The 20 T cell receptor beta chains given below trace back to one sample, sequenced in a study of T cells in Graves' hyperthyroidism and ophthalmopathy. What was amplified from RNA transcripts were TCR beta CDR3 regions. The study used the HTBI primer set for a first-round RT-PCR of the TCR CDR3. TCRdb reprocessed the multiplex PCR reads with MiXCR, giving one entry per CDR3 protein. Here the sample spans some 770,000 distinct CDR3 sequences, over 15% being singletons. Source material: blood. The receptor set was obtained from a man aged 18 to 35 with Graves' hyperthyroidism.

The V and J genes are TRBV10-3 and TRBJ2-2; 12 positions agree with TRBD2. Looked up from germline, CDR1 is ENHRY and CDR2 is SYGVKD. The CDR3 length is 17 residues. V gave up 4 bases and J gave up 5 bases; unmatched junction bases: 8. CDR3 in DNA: TGTGCCATCAGTGGAGGACTAGCGGGAATTACGACCGGGGAGCTGTTTTTT. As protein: CAISGGLAGITTGELFF.

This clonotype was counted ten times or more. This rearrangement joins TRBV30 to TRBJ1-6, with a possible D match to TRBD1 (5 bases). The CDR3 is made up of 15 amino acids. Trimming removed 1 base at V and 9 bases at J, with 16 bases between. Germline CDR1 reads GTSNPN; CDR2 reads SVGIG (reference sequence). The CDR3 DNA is TGTGCCTGGAGTGGGATGGGTCAGGGAGGTTCACCCCTCCACTTT. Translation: CAWSGMGQGGSPLHF.

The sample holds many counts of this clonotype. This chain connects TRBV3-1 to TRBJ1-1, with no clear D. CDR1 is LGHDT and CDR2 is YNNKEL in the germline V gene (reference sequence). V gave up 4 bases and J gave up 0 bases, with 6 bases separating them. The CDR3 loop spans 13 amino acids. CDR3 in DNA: TGTGCCAGCAGCCCTTACATGAACACTGAAGCTTTCTTT. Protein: CASSPYMNTEAFF.

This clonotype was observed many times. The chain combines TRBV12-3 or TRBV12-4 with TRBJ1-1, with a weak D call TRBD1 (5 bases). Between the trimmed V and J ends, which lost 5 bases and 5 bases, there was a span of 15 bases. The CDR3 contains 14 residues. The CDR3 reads CASSQGFVTTEAFF. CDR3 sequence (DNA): TGTGCCAGCAGTCAGGGTTTTGTAACAACTGAAGCTTTCTTT.

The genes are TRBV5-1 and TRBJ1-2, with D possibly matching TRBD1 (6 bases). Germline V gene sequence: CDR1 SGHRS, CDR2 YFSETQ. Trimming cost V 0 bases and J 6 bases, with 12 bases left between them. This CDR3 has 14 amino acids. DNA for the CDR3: TGCGCCAGCAGCTTGGTACAGGGATCGGATGGCTACACCTTC. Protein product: CASSLVQGSDGYTF.

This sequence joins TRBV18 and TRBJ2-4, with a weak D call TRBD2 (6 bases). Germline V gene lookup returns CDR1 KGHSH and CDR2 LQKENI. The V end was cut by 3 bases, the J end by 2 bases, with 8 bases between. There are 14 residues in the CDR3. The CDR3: CASSPAGSKNIQYF. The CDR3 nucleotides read TGTGCCAGCTCACCGGCGGGGTCCAAAAACATTCAGTACTTC.

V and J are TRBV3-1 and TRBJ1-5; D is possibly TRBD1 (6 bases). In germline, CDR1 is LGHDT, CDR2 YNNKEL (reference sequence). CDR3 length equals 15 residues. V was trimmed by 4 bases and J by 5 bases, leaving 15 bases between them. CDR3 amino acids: CASSPGLPGDQPQHF. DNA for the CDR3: TGTGCCAGCAGCCCGGGACTCCCAGGGGATCAGCCCCAGCATTTT.

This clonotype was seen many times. The CDR3 nucleotides read TGCAGTGCTAGTCAGCTTCGGGGCACAGATACGCAGTATTTT. Encoded protein: CSASQLRGTDTQYF. The chain is built from TRBV20-1 and TRBJ2-3, with D unclear. The CDR3 has 14 residues. The V and J ends lost 3 bases and 1 base respectively, with 11 bases between them. Germline V lookup: CDR1 DFQATT, CDR2 SNEGSKA (reference sequence).

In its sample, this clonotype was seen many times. CDR3 nucleotides: TGTGCCAGCAGTCACGTCCCGGGTCCCCACGAGCAGTACTTC. It encodes CASSHVPGPHEQYF. The rearrangement links TRBV6-1 to TRBJ2-7; D unresolved. Germline CDR1 and CDR2: MNHNS and SASEGT. The V end was cut by 5 bases, the J end by 5 bases, with 16 bases between. CDR3 length: 14 residues.

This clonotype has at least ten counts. The CDR3 spells CASSLTSAAYNEQFF. For the CDR3, the DNA is TGTGCCAGCAGTTTGACTAGCGCGGCCTACAATGAGCAGTTCTTC. V gene TRBV6-2 or TRBV6-3 combines with J gene TRBJ2-1; TRBD2 aligns across 8 bases. The germline V gene has CDR1 MNHEY and CDR2 SVGEGT. CDR3 length: 15 amino acids. V shed 4 bases and J 2 bases; nucleotides not matched to a gene: 4.

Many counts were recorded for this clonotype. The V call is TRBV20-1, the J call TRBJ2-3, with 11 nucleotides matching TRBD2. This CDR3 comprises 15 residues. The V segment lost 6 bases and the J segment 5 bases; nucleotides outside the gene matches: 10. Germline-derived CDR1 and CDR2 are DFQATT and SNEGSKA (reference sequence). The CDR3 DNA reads TGCAGTGCCAGGGGGCTAGCGGGAGGTGAAGATACGCAGTATTTT. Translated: CSARGLAGGEDTQYF.

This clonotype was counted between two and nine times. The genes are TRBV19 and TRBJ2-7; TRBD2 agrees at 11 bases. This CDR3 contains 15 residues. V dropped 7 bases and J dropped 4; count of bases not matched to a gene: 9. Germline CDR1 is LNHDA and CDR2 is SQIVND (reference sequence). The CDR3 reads CASTPPTSGRYEQYF. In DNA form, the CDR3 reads TGTGCCAGTACCCCCCCCACTAGCGGGAGATACGAGCAGTACTTC. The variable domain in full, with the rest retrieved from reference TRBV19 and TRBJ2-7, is DGGITQSPKYLFRKEGQNVTLSCEQNLNHDAMYWYRQDPGQGLRLIYYSQIVNDFQKGDIAEGYSVSREKKESFPLTVTSAQKNPTAFYLCASTPPTSGRYEQYFGPGTRLTVT.

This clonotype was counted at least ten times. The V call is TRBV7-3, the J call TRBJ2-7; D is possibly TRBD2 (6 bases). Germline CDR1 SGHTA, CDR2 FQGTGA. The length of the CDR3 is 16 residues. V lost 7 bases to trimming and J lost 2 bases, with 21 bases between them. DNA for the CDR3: TGTGCCAGCAATTCGGTGGAGGGACTTTCGACCTACGAGCAGTACTTC. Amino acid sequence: CASNSVEGLSTYEQYF.

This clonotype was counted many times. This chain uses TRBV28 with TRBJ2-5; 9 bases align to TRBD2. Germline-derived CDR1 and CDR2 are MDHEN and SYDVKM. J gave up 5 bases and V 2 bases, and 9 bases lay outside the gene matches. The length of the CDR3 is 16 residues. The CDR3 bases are TGTGCCAGCAGTTTACTCGCCAGCGGGAGGCGGGAGACCCAGTACTTC. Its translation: CASSLLASGRRETQYF.

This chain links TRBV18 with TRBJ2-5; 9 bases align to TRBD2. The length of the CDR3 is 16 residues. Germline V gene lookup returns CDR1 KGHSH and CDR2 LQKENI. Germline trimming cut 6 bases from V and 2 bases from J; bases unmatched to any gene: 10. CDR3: CASSPRLAETQETQYF. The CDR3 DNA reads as TGTGCCAGCTCCCCCCGACTAGCGGAAACACAAGAGACCCAGTACTTC.

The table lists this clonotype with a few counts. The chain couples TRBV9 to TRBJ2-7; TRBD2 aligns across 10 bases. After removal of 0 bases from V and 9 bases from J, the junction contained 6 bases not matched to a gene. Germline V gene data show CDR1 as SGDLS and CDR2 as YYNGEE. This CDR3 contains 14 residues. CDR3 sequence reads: CASSVEASGRAQYF. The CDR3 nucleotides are TGTGCCAGCAGCGTAGAGGCTAGCGGGAGAGCGCAGTACTTC.

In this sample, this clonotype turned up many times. This chain's CDR3 is CASTRGGPEQFF. The CDR3 nucleotides are TGTGCCAGCACGCGAGGAGGCCCCGAGCAGTTCTTC. V gene TRBV28 combines with J gene TRBJ2-1; D possibly corresponds to TRBD2 (5 bases). The V and J ends lost 7 bases and 10 bases respectively, with 14 bases between them. This CDR3 has 12 amino acids. CDR1 and CDR2 from the germline V gene are MDHEN and SYDVKM.

The CDR3 here is CATSVLRRPQGTTKNEQYF. In DNA form, the CDR3 reads TGTGCCACCAGTGTCCTCCGCCGGCCGCAGGGTACGACGAAGAACGAGCAGTACTTC. The chain carries TRBV24-1 and TRBJ2-7, with D possibly TRBD1 on 5 matching bases. CDR3 length: 19 residues. V was trimmed by 5 bases and J by 5 bases, leaving 30 bases between them. Germline values: CDR1 KGHDR, CDR2 SFDVKD.

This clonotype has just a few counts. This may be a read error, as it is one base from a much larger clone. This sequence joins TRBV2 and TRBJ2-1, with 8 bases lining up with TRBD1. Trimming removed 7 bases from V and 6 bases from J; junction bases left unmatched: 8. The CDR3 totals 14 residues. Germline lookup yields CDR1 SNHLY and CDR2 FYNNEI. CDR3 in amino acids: CASKRQGSGNEQFF. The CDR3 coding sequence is TGTGCCAGCAAGAGACAGGGGTCGGGCAATGAGCAGTTCTTC.

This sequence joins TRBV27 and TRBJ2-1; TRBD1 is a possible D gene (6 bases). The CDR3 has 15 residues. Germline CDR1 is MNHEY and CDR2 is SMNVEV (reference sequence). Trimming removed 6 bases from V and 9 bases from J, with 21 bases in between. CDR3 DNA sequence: TGTGCCAGCAGCCAAGCAGGGGCGGTGTTCGGTGAGCAGTTCTTC. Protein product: CASSQAGAVFGEQFF.